These 12 T cell receptor beta chains originate from one sample sequenced in a study of shared clonotypes between healthy human individuals. Profiling relied on immunoSEQ multiplex PCR, and the TCRdb table lists in-frame clones only, not all of them. In the table there are 2 million to 2.5 million clones, nearly 97% of which are singletons. Material for sequencing was naive CD4+ T cells sorted from blood. Subset in this sample: CD45RA+ positively selected. Every receptor here comes from a man aged 18 to 30 in good health.

CDR3 amino acids: CAWGRGGPKLFF. CDR3 DNA sequence: TGTGCCTGGGGCCGGGGCGGACCGAAACTGTTTTTT. The chain links TRBV30 to TRBJ1-4; the D gene is possibly TRBD1 (5 bases). Deletions cut 5 bases from V and 11 bases from J, with 15 bases between. CDR1 and CDR2 from the germline V gene are GTSNPN and SVGIG (reference sequence). The CDR3 totals 12 residues.

The gene calls are TRBV5-6 and TRBJ2-7; the D gene is possibly TRBD1 (5 bases). V shed 4 bases and J shed 4 bases, with 12 bases lying between them. Germline values: CDR1 SGHDT, CDR2 YYEEEE. CDR3 size: 13 residues. The CDR3 DNA sequence: TGTGCCAGCAGCCCGACCCAGGGTTACGAGCAGTACTTC. Amino acids: CASSPTQGYEQYF.

Concerning this clone: This sample also contains other DNA sequences that code for the same CDR3. The chain couples TRBV30 to TRBJ2-3; D is undetermined. The V end was cut by 0 bases, the J end by 6 bases, with 7 bases between. The CDR3 has 12 amino acids. The V gene's germline CDR1 is GTSNPN and CDR2 SVGIG (reference sequence). The CDR3 sequence is CAWSVLGDTQYF. The CDR3 nucleotides are TGTGCCTGGAGTGTACTGGGGGATACGCAGTATTTT.

The chain has TRBV5-4 and TRBJ1-2, with 11 positions matching TRBD1. Trimming cost V 2 bases and J 8 bases; bases outside gene matches: 8. This CDR3 is built from 15 residues. From germline, CDR1 is SGHNT and CDR2 YYREEE (reference sequence). The CDR3, as DNA: TGTGCCAGCAGCTTCGACGGGACAGGGGGAGGCGGCTACACCTTC. This sequence encodes CASSFDGTGGGGYTF.

V gene TRBV9 combines with J gene TRBJ1-3, with D possibly being TRBD1 (5 bases). Germline CDR1 is SGDLS and CDR2 is YYNGEE. The CDR3 has 15 residues. V lost 3 bases and J 4 bases, leaving 14 bases between the germline ends. Here the CDR3 DNA reads TGTGCCAGCAGCGCCATGCGAGGGGTCGGAAACACCATATATTTT. It translates to CASSAMRGVGNTIYF.

The V and J genes are TRBV5-1 and TRBJ2-5, with D maybe TRBD2 (5 bases). Trimming pared 6 bases from V and 5 bases from J, leaving 11 bases between. Germline V CDR1 and CDR2: SGHRS, YFSETQ. This CDR3 is 12 amino acids long. In DNA, the CDR3 is TGCGCCAGCACGGACTGGCGGGAGACCCAGTACTTC. Its translation is CASTDWRETQYF.

This clone was counted a few times. The chain carries TRBV5-1 and TRBJ1-2; maybe TRBD1 (5 bases). Germline V gene lookup returns CDR1 SGHRS and CDR2 YFSETQ. The CDR3 is made up of 13 amino acids. V lost 1 base and J 5 bases, leaving 9 bases between the germline ends. As DNA, the CDR3 is TGCGCCAGCAGCTTGTCGGGGGAGTATGGCTACACCTTC. This translates into CASSLSGEYGYTF.

The chain carries TRBV28 and TRBJ2-7, with 10 positions matching TRBD1. Losses at the gene ends were 4 bases for V and 5 bases for J; bases not matched to a gene: 11. The CDR3 totals 16 residues. Looked up from germline, CDR1 is MDHEN and CDR2 is SYDVKM. The CDR3 loop reads CASSSTLTGTGDEQYF. The CDR3 bases are TGTGCCAGCAGTTCGACCTTAACCGGGACAGGGGACGAGCAGTACTTC.

The chain has TRBV5-4 and TRBJ1-6, with no clear D. The CDR3 has 15 residues. Between the trimmed V and J ends, which lost 0 bases and 4 bases, there was a span of 8 bases. Germline V CDR1 and CDR2: SGHNT, YYREEE (reference sequence). The CDR3: CASSLGLQYNSPLHF. DNA for the CDR3: TGTGCCAGCAGCTTGGGTCTACAGTATAATTCACCCCTCCACTTT.

This chain joins TRBV6-6 and TRBJ2-3; the match to TRBD2 covers 11 bases. Germline V CDR1 and CDR2: MNHNY, SVGAGI (reference sequence). This CDR3 comprises 14 residues. V lost 7 bases and J lost 6; bases outside the gene matches: 6. The CDR3 is CASKLAGGGDTQYF. The CDR3 DNA is TGTGCCAGCAAGCTAGCGGGAGGAGGGGATACGCAGTATTTT.

This chain's CDR3 is CASSRQGVGEKLFF. In nucleotides, the CDR3 is TGCGCCAGCAGTCGACAGGGGGTCGGTGAAAAACTGTTTTTT. This sequence joins TRBV4-1 and TRBJ1-4, with 9 bases that match TRBD1. Germline CDR1 MGHRA, CDR2 YSYEKL. CDR3 length: 14 residues. The V and J ends lost 6 bases and 7 bases, in that order; junction bases with no gene match: 6.

This clone appeared once. The CDR3 loop reads CASSWGELGRDTQYF. The CDR3 region has the DNA TGCGCCAGCAGCTGGGGGGAGCTCGGGAGAGATACGCAGTATTTT. V usage is TRBV5-1 and J usage is TRBJ2-3; weak D call: TRBD2 (6 bases). The germline V and J ends were trimmed by 3 bases and 5 bases, with 16 bases remaining between them. Germline assignment: CDR1 SGHRS and CDR2 YFSETQ. The CDR3 totals 15 residues.